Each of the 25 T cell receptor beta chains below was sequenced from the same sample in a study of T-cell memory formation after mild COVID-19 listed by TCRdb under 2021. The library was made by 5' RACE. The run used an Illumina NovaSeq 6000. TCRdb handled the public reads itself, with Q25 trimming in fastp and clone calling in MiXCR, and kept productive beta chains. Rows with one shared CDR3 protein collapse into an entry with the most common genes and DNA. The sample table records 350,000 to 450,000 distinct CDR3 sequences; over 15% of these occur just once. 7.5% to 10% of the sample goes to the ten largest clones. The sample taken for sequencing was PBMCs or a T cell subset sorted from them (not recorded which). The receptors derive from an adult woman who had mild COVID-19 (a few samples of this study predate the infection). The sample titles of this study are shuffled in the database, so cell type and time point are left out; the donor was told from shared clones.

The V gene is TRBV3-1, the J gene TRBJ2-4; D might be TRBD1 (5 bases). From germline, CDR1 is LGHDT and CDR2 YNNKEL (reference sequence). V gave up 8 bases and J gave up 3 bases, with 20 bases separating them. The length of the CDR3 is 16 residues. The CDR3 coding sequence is TGTGCCAGCTCCTCTTCAGGGAAGGGCAACAAAAACATTCAGTACTTC. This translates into CASSSSGKGNKNIQYF.

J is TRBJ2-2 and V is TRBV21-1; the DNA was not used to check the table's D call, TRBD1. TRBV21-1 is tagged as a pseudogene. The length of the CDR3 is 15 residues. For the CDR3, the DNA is TGTGCCAGCAGCAAAGCGCCCGGGAAAGCCGGGGAGCTGTTTTTT. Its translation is CASSKAPGKAGELFF.

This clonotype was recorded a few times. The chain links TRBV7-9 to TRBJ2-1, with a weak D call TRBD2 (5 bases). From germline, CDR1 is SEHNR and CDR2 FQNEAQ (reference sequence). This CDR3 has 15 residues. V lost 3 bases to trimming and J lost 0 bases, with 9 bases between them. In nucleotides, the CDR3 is TGTGCCAGCAGCTTCCCCGGGATCTCCTACAATGAGCAGTTCTTC. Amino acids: CASSFPGISYNEQFF.

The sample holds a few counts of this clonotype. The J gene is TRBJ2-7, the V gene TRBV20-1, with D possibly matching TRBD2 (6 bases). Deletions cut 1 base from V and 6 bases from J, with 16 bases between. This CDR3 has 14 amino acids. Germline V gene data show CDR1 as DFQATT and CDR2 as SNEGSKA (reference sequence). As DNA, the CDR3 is TGCAGTGCTAGAGGAGGAGAGGACTACGGCGAGCAGTACTTC. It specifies CSARGGEDYGEQYF.

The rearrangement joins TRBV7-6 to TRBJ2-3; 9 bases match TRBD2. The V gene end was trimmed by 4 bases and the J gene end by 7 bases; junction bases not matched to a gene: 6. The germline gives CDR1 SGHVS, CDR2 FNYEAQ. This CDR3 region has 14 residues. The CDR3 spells CASSSRGGRNTQYF. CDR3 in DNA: TGTGCCAGCAGCTCGCGGGGGGGCCGGAATACGCAGTATTTT.

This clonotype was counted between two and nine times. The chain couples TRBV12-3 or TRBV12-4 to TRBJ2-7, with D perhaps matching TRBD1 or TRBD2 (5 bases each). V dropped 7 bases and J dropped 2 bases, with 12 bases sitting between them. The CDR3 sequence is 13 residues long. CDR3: CASTRDHTYEQYF. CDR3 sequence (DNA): TGTGCCAGCACCCGGGACCACACCTACGAGCAGTACTTC.

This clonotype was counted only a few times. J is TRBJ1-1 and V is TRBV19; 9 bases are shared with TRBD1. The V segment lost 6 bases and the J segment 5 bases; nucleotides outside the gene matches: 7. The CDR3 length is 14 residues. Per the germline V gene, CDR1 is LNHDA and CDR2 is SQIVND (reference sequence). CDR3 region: CASSAGTGKTEAFF. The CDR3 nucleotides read TGTGCCAGTAGCGCCGGGACAGGGAAAACTGAAGCTTTCTTT.

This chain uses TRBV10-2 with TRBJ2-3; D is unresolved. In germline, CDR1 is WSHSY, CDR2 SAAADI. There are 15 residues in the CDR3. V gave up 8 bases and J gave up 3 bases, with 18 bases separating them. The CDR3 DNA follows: TGCGCCAGCCATCCAATGACCAGTCCGACAGATACGCAGTATTTT. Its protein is CASHPMTSPTDTQYF.

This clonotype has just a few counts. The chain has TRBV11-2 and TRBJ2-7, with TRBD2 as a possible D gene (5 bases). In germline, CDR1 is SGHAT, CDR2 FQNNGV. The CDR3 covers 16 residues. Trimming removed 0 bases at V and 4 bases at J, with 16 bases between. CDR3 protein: CASSLDYREKAYEQYF. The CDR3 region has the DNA TGTGCCAGCAGCTTAGATTATCGGGAAAAGGCTTACGAGCAGTACTTC.

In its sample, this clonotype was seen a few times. The CDR3 here is CASSRHLNTDTQYF. The DNA of the CDR3 is TGTGCCAGCAGTCGACACCTAAACACAGATACGCAGTATTTT. The rearrangement joins TRBV12-3 or TRBV12-4 to TRBJ2-3; D remains unclear. The length of the CDR3 is 14 residues. V dropped 5 bases and J dropped 2 bases, with 11 bases sitting between them.

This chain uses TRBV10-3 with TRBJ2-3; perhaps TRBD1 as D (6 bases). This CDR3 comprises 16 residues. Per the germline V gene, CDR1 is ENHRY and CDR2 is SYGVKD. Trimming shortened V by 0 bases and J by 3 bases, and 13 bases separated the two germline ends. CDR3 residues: CAISESKQGVTDTQYF. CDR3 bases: TGTGCCATCAGTGAGTCGAAACAGGGAGTAACAGATACGCAGTATTTT.

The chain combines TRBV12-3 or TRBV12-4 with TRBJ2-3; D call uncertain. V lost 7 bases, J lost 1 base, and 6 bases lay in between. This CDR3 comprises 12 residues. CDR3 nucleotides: TGTGCCAGCACGATGGGCACAGATACGCAGTATTTT. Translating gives CASTMGTDTQYF.

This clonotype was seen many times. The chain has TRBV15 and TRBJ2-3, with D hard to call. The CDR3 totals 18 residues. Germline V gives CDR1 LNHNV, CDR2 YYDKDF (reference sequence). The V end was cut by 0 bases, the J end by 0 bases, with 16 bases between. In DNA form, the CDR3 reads TGTGCCACCAGCAGAGATCTTGGCGCTTTGACTAGCACAGATACGCAGTATTTT. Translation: CATSRDLGALTSTDTQYF. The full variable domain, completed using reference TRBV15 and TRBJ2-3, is DAMVIQNPRYQVTQFGKPVTLSCSQTLNHNVMYWYQQKSSQAPKLLFHYYDKDFNNEADTPDNFQSRRPNTSFCFLDIRSPGLGDTAMYLCATSRDLGALTSTDTQYFGPGTRLTVL.

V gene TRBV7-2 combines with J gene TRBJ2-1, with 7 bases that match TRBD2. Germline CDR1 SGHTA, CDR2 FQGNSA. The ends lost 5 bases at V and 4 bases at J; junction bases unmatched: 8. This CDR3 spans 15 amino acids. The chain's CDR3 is CASSLTGTKYNEQFF. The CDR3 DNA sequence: TGTGCCAGCAGCCTAACCGGGACTAAGTACAATGAGCAGTTCTTC. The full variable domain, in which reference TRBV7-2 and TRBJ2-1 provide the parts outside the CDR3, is GAGVSQSPSNKVTEKGKDVELRCDPISGHTALYWYRQSLGQGLEFLIYFQGNSAPDKSGLPSDRFSAERTGGSVSTLTIQRTQQEDSAVYLCASSLTGTKYNEQFFGPGTRLTVL.

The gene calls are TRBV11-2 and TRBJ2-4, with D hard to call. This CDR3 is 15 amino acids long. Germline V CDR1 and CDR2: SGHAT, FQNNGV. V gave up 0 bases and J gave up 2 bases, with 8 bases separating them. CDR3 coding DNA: TGTGCCAGCAGCTTAGAGGACGGAACCAAAAACATTCAGTACTTC. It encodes CASSLEDGTKNIQYF.

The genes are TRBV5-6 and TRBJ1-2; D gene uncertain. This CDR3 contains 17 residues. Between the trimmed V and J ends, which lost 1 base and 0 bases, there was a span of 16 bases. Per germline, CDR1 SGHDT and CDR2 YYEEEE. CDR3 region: CASSLRQTLSPNYGYTF. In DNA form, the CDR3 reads TGTGCCAGCAGCTTGCGGCAGACCTTAAGCCCTAACTATGGCTACACCTTC.

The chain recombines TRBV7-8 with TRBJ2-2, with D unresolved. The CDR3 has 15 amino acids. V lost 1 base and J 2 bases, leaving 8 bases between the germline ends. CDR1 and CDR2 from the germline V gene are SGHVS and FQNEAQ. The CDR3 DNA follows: TGTGCCAGCAGCTTAGGCTATACCAACACCGGGGAGCTGTTTTTT. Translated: CASSLGYTNTGELFF.

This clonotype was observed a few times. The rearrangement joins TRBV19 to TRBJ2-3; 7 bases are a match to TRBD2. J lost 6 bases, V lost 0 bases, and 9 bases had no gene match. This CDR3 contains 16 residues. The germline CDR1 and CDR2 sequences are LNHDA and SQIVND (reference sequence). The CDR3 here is CASSIDLLAGGDTQYF. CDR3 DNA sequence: TGTGCCAGTAGTATAGATCTCCTAGCCGGGGGGGATACGCAGTATTTT. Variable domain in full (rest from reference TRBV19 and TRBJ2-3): DGGITQSPKYLFRKEGQNVTLSCEQNLNHDAMYWYRQDPGQGLRLIYYSQIVNDFQKGDIAEGYSVSREKKESFPLTVTSAQKNPTAFYLCASSIDLLAGGDTQYFGPGTRLTVL.

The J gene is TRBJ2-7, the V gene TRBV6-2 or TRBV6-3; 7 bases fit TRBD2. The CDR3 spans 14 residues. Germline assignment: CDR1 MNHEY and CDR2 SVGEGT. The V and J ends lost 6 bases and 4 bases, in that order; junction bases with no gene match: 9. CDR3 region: CASRTGGPLYEQYF. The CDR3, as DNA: TGTGCCAGCAGGACGGGAGGCCCCTTGTACGAGCAGTACTTC.

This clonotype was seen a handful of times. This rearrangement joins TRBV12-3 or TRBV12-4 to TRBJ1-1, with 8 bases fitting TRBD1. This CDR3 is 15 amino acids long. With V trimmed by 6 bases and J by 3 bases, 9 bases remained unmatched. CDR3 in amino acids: CASSEPQTGDTEAFF. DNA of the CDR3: TGTGCCAGCAGCGAGCCACAGACAGGGGACACTGAAGCTTTCTTT.

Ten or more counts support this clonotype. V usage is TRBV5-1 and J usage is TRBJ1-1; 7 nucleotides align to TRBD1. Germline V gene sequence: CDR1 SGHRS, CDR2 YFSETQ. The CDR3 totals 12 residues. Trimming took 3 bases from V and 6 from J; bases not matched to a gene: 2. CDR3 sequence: CASSSQGAEAFF. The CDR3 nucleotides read TGCGCCAGCAGCTCTCAGGGGGCTGAAGCTTTCTTT.

CDR3 DNA: TGCAGCGTAGTGCGGACACCGGCGCGGAATGAGCAGTTCTTC. It specifies CSVVRTPARNEQFF. The rearrangement joins TRBV29-1 to TRBJ2-1, with a tentative D call TRBD1 (5 bases). Germline CDR1 reads SQVTM; CDR2 reads ANQGSEA. The CDR3 runs to 14 residues. The V end was cut by 6 bases, the J end by 7 bases, with 19 bases between.

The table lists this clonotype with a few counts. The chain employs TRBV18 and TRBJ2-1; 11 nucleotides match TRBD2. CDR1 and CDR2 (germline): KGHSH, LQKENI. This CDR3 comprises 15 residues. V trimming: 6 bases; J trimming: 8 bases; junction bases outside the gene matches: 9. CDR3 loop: CASSGLTSGRDEQFF. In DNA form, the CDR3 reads TGTGCCAGCTCCGGCCTTACTAGCGGGAGAGATGAGCAGTTCTTC.

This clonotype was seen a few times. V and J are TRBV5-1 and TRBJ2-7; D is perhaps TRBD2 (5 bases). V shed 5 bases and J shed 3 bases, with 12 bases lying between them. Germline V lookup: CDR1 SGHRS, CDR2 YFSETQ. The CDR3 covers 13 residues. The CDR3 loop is CASSSDLSYEQYF. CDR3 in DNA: TGCGCCAGCAGTTCGGACTTGAGCTACGAGCAGTACTTC.

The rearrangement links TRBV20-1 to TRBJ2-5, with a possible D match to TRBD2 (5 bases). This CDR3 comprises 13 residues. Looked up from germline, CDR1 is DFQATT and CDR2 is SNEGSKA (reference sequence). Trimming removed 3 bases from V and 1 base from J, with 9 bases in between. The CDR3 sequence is CSASTGIQETQYF. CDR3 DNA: TGCAGTGCTAGCACGGGGATCCAAGAGACCCAGTACTTC.